A selection of T cell receptor beta chains follows, all from one sample in a study of T cell changes during pregnancy in multiple sclerosis. Generated by immunoSEQ multiplex PCR, the TCRdb table keeps only in-frame clones and is missing some. Of some 45,000 clones detected, roughly 94% appear once; the ten largest clones hold under 6%. Here the sequenced sample was CD8+ T cells from peripheral blood mononuclear cells, taken in the first trimester of pregnancy. These receptors were taken from a female donor with multiple sclerosis, enrolled in a pregnancy study. CDR3s include the opening cysteine and the closing phenylalanine or tryptophan. A D gene is named only where the DNA matches it firmly. Clone size, where shown, is once, few, many, or a class for clones that have expanded.

>.|.|TRBJ2-7|TRBV7-9
CASSLAGREYSYEQYF
TGTGCCAGCAGCTTAGCCGGGCGGGAATACAGCTACGAGCAGTACTTC
>TRBD1|once|TRBJ1-1|TRBV11-1
CASSLAPQGANTEAFF
TGTGCCAGCAGCTTAGCGCCACAGGGGGCAAACACTGAAGCTTTCTTT
>.|.|TRBJ2-5|TRBV7-9
CASSPLETQYF
TGTGCCAGCAGCCCTCTGGAGACCCAGTACTTC
>TRBD1|once|TRBJ2-3|TRBV13
CASSLVDRGSTDTQYF
TGTGCCAGCAGCTTAGTTGACAGGGGTAGCACAGATACGCAGTATTTT
>TRBD1|.|TRBJ1-2|TRBV2
CASKDRVHGYTF
TGTGCCAGCAAAGACAGGGTACATGGCTACACCTTC
>TRBD1|.|TRBJ2-2|TRBV19
CASSVRDRGHSNTGELFF
TGTGCCAGTAGTGTCCGGGACAGGGGCCATTCGAACACCGGGGAGCTGTTTTTT
>TRBD2|few|TRBJ2-7|TRBV29-1
CSVSGGRSEQYF
TGCAGCGTTTCGGGAGGGCGTTCCGAGCAGTACTTC
>TRBD1|.|TRBJ2-7|TRBV15
CATSRARGPTHEQYF
TGTGCCACCAGCAGAGCCAGGGGGCCGACTCACGAGCAGTACTTC
>.|few|TRBJ2-7|TRBV2
CASKESTIEQYF
TGTGCCAGCAAGGAGAGTACTATCGAGCAGTACTTC
>.|.|TRBJ1-1|TRBV7-9
CASSLGLRVGNTEAFF
TGTGCCAGCAGCTTAGGACTTCGCGTGGGGAACACTGAAGCTTTCTTT
>.|.|TRBJ2-1|TRBV27
CASSLGLALEQFF
TGTGCCAGCAGTTTAGGGCTAGCTCTTGAGCAGTTCTTC
>TRBD2|.|TRBJ2-3|TRBV6-4
CASSATSGSTDTQYF
TGTGCCAGCAGTGCGACTAGCGGGAGCACAGATACGCAGTATTTT
>TRBD1|.|TRBJ2-3|TRBV27
CASSLSTGGRDTQYF
TGTGCCAGCAGTTTATCTACAGGGGGGCGAGATACGCAGTATTTT
>.|.|TRBJ1-5|TRBV27
CASSPGQSSNQPQHF
TGTGCCAGCAGTCCCGGACAGTCAAGCAATCAGCCCCAGCATTTT
>TRBD1|.|TRBJ1-2|TRBV27
CASSSTSLGQENYGYTF
TGTGCCAGCAGTTCTACCTCGCTCGGACAGGAGAACTATGGCTACACCTTC
>.|.|TRBJ1-4|TRBV28
CASSRSRAGVNEKLFF
TGTGCCAGCAGTCGTTCCAGAGCAGGGGTTAATGAAAAACTGTTTTTT
>.|.|TRBJ2-1|TRBV4-3
CASSQDRGDEQFF
TGCGCCAGCAGCCAAGATCGGGGTGATGAGCAGTTCTTC
>TRBD1|once|TRBJ2-2|TRBV2
CARGTGMNTGELFF
TGTGCCAGAGGGACAGGGATGAACACCGGGGAGCTGTTTTTT
>.|few|TRBJ1-2|TRBV5-5
CASSLTLQGRVHGYTF
TGTGCCAGCAGCTTGACTCTGCAGGGGCGCGTCCATGGCTACACCTTC
>TRBD2|.|TRBJ2-5|TRBV5-4
CASSRRGLAGEQETQYF
TGTGCCAGCAGCCGCCGGGGACTAGCGGGTGAACAAGAGACCCAGTACTTC
>TRBD2|.|TRBJ2-2|TRBV5-4
CATESGSPSDTGELFF
TGTGCCACCGAAAGCGGGAGCCCTTCGGACACCGGGGAGCTGTTTTTT
>.|.|TRBJ1-2|TRBV5-4
CASSSRGIPYGYTF
TGTGCCAGCAGCTCCCGCGGGATTCCCTATGGCTACACCTTC
>TRBD1|.|TRBJ1-1|TRBV27
CASSLGEGAITEAFF
TGTGCCAGCAGTTTAGGTGAGGGGGCAATCACTGAAGCTTTCTTT
>.|.|TRBJ1-2|TRBV4-3
CASSQGAGDYGYTF
TGCGCCAGCAGCCAAGGAGCAGGGGACTATGGCTACACCTTC
>TRBD2|.|TRBJ2-1|TRBV28
CASSFRLAGLNEQFF
TGTGCCAGCAGTTTCCGGCTAGCGGGTCTCAATGAGCAGTTCTTC
>.|many|TRBJ2-1|TRBV7-9
CASSLAQDGNEQFF
TGTGCCAGCAGCTTAGCGCAGGATGGAAATGAGCAGTTCTTC
>.|.|TRBJ1-1|TRBV10-3
CAIRDPSQGIMAAFF
TGTGCCATCAGGGACCCATCCCAGGGGATAATGGCAGCTTTCTTT
>.|.|TRBJ2-1|TRBV7-3
CASSSGAVYNEQFF
TGTGCCAGTAGTTCAGGGGCAGTCTACAATGAGCAGTTCTTC
>.|.|TRBJ1-1|TRBV29-1
CSASGGQTTEAFF
TGCAGCGCCAGCGGGGGGCAAACCACTGAAGCTTTCTTT
>.|.|TRBJ2-1|TRBV10-3
CAISQDFYNEQFF
TGTGCCATCAGCCAAGACTTCTACAATGAGCAGTTCTTC
>.|.|TRBJ2-7|TRBV13
CASSSSYEQYF
TGTGCCAGCAGCTCGTCCTACGAGCAGTACTTC
>.|.|TRBJ2-7|TRBV28
CASRGGLSYEQYF
TGTGCCAGCAGGGGGGGACTCTCCTACGAGCAGTACTTC
>.|.|TRBJ2-7|TRBV5-4
CASSPPHSSYEQYF
TGTGCCAGCAGCCCGCCCCACAGCTCCTACGAGCAGTACTTC
>.|.|TRBJ1-5|TRBV4-1
CASIGGTHSNQPQHF
TGCGCCAGCATAGGCGGAACTCATAGCAATCAGCCCCAGCATTTT
>.|.|TRBJ2-1|TRBV7-3
CASSLTGGLHNEQFF
TGTGCCAGCAGCTTAACGGGCGGGCTGCACAATGAGCAGTTCTTC
>.|.|TRBJ1-1|TRBV21-1
CASSFRRGGSEAFF
TGTGCCAGCAGCTTCCGGAGAGGGGGCTCTGAAGCTTTCTTT
>.|.|TRBJ1-1|TRBV9
CASSVDGGQNTEAFF
TGTGCCAGCAGCGTAGACGGAGGGCAGAACACTGAAGCTTTCTTT
>TRBD2|.|TRBJ2-3|TRBV11-3
CASSLGTSGRGTDTQYF
TGTGCCAGCAGCTTAGGGACTAGCGGGAGGGGCACAGATACGCAGTATTTT
>.|.|TRBJ2-1|TRBV4-3
CASSQGLASYNEQFF
TGCGCCAGCAGCCAAGGCCTAGCATCCTACAATGAGCAGTTCTTC
>.|.|TRBJ1-2|TRBV19
CASSPSGQDGYTF
TGTGCCAGTAGTCCCTCGGGACAAGATGGCTACACCTTC
>.|.|TRBJ2-2|TRBV28
CASSLVAVVNTGELFF
TGTGCCAGCAGTCTGGTAGCGGTAGTGAACACCGGGGAGCTGTTTTTT
>.|.|TRBJ2-7|TRBV11-2
CASSLSGDYEQYF
TGTGCCAGCAGTCTCTCAGGTGATTACGAGCAGTACTTC
>TRBD1|few|TRBJ2-1|TRBV2
CASFEGQGTVEQFF
TGTGCCAGCTTTGAGGGACAGGGGACTGTTGAGCAGTTCTTC
>TRBD2|.|TRBJ2-1|TRBV7-3
CASSFIGLAGDEQFF
TGTGCCAGCAGCTTTATCGGACTAGCGGGAGATGAGCAGTTCTTC
>TRBD1|.|TRBJ1-2|TRBV4-1
CASSQDPGQGGDGYTF
TGCGCCAGCAGCCAAGATCCGGGACAGGGAGGGGATGGCTACACCTTC
>.|.|TRBJ2-3|TRBV27
CASHSGLSSTDTQYF
TGTGCCAGCCACTCCGGACTTTCTAGCACAGATACGCAGTATTTT